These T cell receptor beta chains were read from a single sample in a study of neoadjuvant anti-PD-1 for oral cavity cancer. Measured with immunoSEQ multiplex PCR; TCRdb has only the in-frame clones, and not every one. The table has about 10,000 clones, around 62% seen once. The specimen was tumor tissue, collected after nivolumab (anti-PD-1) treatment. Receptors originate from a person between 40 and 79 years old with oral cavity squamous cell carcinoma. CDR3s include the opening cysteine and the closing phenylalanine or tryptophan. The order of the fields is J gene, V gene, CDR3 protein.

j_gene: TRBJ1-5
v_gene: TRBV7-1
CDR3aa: CASSLTGNQPQHF

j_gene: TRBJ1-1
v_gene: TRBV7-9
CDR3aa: CASSSWDRGNTEAFF

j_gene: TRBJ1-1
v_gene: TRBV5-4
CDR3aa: CASSYGDRNTEAFF

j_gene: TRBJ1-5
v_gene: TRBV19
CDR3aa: CASTFRGFNQPQHF

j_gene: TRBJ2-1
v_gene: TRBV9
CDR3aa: CASSVRRGLGEGEQFF

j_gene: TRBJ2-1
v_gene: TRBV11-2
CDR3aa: CASRETGTWGGNEQFF

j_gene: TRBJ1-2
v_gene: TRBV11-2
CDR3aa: CASSLDPSEGAPLDGYTF

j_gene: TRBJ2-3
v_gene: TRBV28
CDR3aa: CASSLPRDTQYF

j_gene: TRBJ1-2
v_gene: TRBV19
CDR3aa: CASSSTVSPLYGYTF

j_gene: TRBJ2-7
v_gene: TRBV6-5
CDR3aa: CASSYSLDFEQYF

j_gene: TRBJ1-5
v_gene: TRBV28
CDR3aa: CASSPLTGGTSNQPQHF

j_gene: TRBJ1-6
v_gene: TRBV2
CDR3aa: CASVYSYNSPLHF

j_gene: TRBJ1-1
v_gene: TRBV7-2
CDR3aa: CASSLEIVRGTEAFF

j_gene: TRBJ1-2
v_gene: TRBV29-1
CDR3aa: CSVGYFGIEGYTF

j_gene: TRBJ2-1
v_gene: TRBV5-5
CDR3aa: CASSLNPPGGISYNEQFF

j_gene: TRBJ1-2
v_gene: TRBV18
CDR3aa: CASSPTGDRASGYTF

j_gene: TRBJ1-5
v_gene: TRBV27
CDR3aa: CASSSRAINQPQHF

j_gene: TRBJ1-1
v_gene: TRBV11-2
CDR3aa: CASSLEPLLNTEAFF

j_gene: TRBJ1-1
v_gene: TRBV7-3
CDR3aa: CASSPRGITEAFF

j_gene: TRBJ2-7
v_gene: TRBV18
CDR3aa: CASSPLQGRAYEQYF

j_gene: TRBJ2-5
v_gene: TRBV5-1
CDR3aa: CASSLRGKETQYF

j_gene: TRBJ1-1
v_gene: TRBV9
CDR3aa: CASSRTDYEAFF